This T cell receptor beta chain emerged from a study of blood T cell repertoires in COVID-19. Assay used: immunoSEQ multiplex PCR; TCRdb lists only in-frame clones, some missing. Counted here are under 200,000 clones, about 82% occurring once; the ten biggest clones make up around 5%. The CDR3 is made up of 15 amino acids. With 1 base removed from V and 7 bases from J, the gap between germline ends came to 11 bases. Germline V gene lookup returns CDR1 LGHNA and CDR2 YSLEER. The chain is built from TRBV4-3 and TRBJ1-6; D is unclear. The source is a man aged 35-49 years with acute COVID-19. Sequenced: PBMCs or T cells enriched from blood (not recorded which). CDR3 in DNA: TGCGCCAGCAGCCAAGGATTGGGAGGGAATTCACCCCTCCACTTT. Translated, it gives CASSQGLGGNSPLHF.